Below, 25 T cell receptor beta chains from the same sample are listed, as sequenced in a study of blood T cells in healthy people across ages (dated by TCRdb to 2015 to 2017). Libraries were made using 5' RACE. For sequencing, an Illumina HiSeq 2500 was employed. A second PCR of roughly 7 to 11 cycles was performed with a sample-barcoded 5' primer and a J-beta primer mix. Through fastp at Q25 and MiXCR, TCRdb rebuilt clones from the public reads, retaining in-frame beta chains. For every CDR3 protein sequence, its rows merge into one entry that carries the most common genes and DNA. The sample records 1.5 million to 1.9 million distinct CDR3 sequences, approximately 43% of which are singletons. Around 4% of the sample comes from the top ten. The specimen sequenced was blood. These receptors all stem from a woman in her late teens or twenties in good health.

The CDR3 reads CASSQTRYNEQYF. The CDR3 nucleotides are TGTGCCAGCAGCCAGACTAGGTACAATGAGCAGTACTTC. J is TRBJ2-1 and V is TRBV3-1, with D maybe TRBD2 (6 bases). The tail of the sequence fits TRBJ2-7 better, so the J call may be wrong. CDR3 length: 13 amino acids. In germline, CDR1 is LGHDT, CDR2 YNNKEL (reference sequence).

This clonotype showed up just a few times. CDR3 protein: CSARDVGGNEQFF. Written as DNA, the CDR3 is TGCAGTGCTAGAGATGTAGGGGGCAATGAGCAGTTCTTC. The rearrangement uses TRBV20-1 and TRBJ2-1; TRBD1 might be the D (6 bases). Germline CDR1 and CDR2: DFQATT and SNEGSKA (reference sequence). This CDR3 is 13 amino acids long. V was trimmed by 0 bases and J by 6 bases, leaving 9 bases between them.

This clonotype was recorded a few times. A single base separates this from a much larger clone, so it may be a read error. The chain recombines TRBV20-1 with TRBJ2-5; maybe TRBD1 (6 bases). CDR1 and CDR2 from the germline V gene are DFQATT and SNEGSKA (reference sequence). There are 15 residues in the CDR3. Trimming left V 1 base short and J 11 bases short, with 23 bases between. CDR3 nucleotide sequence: TGCAGTGCTAGAGTACCAGGGGCTGACTACAATGAGCAGTACTTC. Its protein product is CSARVPGADYNEQYF.

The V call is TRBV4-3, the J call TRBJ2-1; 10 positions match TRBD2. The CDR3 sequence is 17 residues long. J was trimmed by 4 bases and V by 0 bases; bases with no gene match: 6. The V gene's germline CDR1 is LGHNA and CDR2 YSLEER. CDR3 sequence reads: CASSQDSSGGLYNEQFF. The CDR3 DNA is TGCGCCAGCAGCCAAGATTCTAGCGGGGGACTTTACAATGAGCAGTTCTTC.

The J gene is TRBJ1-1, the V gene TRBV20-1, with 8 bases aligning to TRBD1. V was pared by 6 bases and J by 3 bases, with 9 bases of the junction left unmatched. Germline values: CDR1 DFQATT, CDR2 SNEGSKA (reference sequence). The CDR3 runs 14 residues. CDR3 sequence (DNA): TGCAGTGCGCAGGACAGGGCTTGGGACACTGAAGCTTTCTTT. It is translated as CSAQDRAWDTEAFF.

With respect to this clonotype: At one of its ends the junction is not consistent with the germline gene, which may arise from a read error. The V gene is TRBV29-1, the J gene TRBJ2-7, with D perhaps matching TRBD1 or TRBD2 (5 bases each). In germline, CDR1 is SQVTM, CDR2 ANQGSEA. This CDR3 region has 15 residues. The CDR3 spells CSVEDGTYSSDEQYF. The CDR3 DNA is TGCAGCGTTGAAGACGGGACCTATAGCTCCGACGAGCAGTACTTC.

The CDR3 is CASSQVSTSRETQYF. As DNA, the CDR3 is TGCGCCAGCAGCCAAGTTTCCACTAGTCGTGAGACCCAGTACTTC. V gene TRBV4-1 combines with J gene TRBJ2-5; maybe TRBD2 (5 bases). The CDR3 is made up of 15 amino acids. Trimming shortened V by 1 base and J by 5 bases, and 14 bases separated the two germline ends. Germline-derived CDR1 and CDR2 are MGHRA and YSYEKL.

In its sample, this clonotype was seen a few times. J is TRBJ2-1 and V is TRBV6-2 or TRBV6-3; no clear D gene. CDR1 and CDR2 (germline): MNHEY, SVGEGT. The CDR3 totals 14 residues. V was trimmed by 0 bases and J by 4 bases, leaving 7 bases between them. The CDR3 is CASSYSIDYNEQFF. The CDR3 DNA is TGTGCCAGCAGTTACTCGATAGATTACAATGAGCAGTTCTTC.

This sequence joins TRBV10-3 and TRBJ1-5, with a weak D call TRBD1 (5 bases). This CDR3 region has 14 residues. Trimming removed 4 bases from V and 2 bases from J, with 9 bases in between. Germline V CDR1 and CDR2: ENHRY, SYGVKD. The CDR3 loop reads CAISARDGNQPQHF. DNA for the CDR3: TGTGCCATCAGTGCCAGGGACGGCAATCAGCCCCAGCATTTT.

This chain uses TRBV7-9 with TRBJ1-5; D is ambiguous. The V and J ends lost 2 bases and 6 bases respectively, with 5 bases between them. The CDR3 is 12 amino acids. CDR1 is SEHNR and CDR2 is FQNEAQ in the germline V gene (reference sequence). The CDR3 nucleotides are TGTGCCAGCAGCTTATACCTTCAGCCCCAGCATTTT. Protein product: CASSLYLQPQHF.

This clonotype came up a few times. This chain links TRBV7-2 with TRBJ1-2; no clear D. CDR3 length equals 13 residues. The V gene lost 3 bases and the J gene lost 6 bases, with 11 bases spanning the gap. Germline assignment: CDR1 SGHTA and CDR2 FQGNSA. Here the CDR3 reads CTSSLVAGNGYTF. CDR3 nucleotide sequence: TGTACCAGCAGCTTGGTGGCAGGAAATGGCTACACCTTC. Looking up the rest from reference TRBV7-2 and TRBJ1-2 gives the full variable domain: GAGVSQSPSNKVTEKGKDVELRCDPISGHTALYWYRQSLGQGLEFLIYFQGNSAPDKSGLPSDRFSAERTGGSVSTLTIQRTQQEDSAVYLCTSSLVAGNGYTFGSGTRLTVV.

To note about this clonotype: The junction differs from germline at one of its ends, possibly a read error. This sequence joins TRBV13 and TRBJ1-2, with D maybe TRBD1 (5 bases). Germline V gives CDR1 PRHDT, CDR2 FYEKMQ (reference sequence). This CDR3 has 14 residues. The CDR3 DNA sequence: TGTGCCAGCAGCCTAGGTCCAGGGTTTAGTGGCTACACCTTC. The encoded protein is CASSLGPGFSGYTF.

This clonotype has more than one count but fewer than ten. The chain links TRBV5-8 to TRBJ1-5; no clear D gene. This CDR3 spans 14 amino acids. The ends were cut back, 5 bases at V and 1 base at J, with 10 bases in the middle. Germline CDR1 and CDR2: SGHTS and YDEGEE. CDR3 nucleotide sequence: TGTGCCAGCAGAAGGAGGGTGAGCAATCAGCCCCAGCATTTT. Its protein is CASRRRVSNQPQHF.

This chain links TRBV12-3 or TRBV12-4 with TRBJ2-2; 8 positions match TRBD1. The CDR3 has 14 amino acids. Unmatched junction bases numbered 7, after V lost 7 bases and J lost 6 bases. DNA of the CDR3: TGTGCCAGCAAGAATACAGGGGGGCCCGGGGAGCTGTTTTTT. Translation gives CASKNTGGPGELFF.

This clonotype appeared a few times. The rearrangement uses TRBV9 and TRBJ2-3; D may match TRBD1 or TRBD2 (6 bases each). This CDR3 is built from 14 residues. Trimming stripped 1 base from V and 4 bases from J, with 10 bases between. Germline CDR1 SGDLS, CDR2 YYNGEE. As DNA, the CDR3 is TGTGCCAGCAGCGTAATCGGGGGCTCAGATACGCAGTATTTT. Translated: CASSVIGGSDTQYF.

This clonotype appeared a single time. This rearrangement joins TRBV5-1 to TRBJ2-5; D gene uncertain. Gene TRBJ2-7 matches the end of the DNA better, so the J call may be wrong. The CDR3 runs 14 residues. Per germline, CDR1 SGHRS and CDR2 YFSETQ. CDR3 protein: CASSWEGQLGEQYF. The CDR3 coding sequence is TGCGCCAGCAGCTGGGAAGGCCAATTGGGCGAGCAGTACTTC.

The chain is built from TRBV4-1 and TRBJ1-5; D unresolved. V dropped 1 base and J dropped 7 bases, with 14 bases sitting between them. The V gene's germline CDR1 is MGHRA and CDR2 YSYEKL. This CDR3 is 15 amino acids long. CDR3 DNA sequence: TGCGCCAGCAGCCAAGCTACGGGGATTGGGCAGCCCCAGCATTTT. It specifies CASSQATGIGQPQHF.

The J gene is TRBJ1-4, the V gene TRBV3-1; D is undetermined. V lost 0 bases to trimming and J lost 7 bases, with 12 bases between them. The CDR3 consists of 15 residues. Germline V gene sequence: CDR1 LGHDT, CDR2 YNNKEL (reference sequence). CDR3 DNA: TGTGCCAGCAGCCAAGAGCCGGGAGTTGGTGAAAAACTGTTTTTT. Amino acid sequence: CASSQEPGVGEKLFF.

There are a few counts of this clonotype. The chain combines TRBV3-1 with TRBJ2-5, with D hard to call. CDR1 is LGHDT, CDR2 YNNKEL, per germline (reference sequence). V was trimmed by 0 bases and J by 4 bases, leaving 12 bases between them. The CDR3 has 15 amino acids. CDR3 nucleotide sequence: TGTGCCAGCAGCCAAGATTTGGCGGTGAGAGAGACCCAGTACTTC. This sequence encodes CASSQDLAVRETQYF.

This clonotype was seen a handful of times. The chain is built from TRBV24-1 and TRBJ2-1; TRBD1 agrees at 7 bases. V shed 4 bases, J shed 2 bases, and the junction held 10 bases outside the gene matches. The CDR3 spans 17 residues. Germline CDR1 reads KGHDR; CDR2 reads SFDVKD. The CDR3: CATSDRTGTDTYNEQFF. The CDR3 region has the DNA TGTGCCACCAGTGACCGTACCGGGACAGATACCTACAATGAGCAGTTCTTC.

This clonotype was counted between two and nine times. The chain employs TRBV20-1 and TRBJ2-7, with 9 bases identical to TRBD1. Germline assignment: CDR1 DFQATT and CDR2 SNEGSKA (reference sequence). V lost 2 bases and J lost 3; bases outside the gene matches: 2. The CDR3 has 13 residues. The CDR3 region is CSARRDRDYEQYF. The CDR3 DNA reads TGCAGTGCTAGAAGGGACAGGGACTACGAGCAGTACTTC.

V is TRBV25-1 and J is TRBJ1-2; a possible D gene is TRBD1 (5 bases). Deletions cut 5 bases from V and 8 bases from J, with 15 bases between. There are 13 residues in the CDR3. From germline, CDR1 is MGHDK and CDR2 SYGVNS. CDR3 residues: CASSPDRFWGYTF. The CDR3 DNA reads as TGTGCCAGCAGTCCTGACAGATTTTGGGGCTACACCTTC.

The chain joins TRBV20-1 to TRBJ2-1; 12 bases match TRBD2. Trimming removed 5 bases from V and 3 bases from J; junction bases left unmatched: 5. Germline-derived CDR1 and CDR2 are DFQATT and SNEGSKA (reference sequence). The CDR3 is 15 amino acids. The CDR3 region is CSAGQLAGGYNEQFF. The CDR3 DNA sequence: TGCAGTGCTGGACAACTAGCGGGGGGCTACAATGAGCAGTTCTTC.

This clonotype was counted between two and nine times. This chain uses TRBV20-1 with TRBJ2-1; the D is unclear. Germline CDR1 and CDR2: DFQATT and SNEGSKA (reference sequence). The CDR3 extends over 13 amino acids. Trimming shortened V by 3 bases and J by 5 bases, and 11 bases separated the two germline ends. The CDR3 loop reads CSASVLINNEQFF. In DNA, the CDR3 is TGCAGTGCTAGTGTTCTGATAAACAATGAGCAGTTCTTC.

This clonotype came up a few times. CDR3 protein: CASSLQGMDDTQYF. CDR3 in DNA: TGCGCCAGCAGCTTACAGGGCATGGACGATACGCAGTATTTT. V gene TRBV5-1 combines with J gene TRBJ2-3; maybe TRBD1 (6 bases). The CDR3 covers 14 residues. V lost 2 bases, J lost 6 bases, and 13 bases lay in between. Germline V CDR1 and CDR2: SGHRS, YFSETQ.